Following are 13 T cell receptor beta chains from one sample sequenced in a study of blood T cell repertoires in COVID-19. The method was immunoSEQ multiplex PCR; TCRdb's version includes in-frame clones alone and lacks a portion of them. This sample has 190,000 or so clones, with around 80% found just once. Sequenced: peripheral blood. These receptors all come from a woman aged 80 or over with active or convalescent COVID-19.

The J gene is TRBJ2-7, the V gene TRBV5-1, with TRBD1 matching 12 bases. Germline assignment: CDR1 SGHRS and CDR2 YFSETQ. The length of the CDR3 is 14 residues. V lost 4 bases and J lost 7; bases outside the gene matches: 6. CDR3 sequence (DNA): TGCGCCAGCAGCCGGGGACAGGGGGCGGGGGAGCAGTACTTC. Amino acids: CASSRGQGAGEQYF.

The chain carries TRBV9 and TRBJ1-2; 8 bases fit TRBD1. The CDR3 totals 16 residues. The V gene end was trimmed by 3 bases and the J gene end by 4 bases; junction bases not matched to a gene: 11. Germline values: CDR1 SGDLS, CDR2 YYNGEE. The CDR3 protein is CASSAHTQGAAYGYTF. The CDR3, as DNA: TGTGCCAGCAGCGCACACACTCAGGGGGCGGCCTATGGCTACACCTTC.

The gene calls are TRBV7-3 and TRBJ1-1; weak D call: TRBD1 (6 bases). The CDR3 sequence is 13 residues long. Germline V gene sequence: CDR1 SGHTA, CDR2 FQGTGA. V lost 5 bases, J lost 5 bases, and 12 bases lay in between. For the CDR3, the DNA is TGTGCCAGCAGCCCAAACCAGGGGACTGAAGCTTTCTTT. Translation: CASSPNQGTEAFF.

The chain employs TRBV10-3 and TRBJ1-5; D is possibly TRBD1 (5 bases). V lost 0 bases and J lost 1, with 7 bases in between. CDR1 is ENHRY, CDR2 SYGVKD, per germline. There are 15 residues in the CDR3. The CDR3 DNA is TGTGCCATCAGTGAGTCGGGGCCAAGCAATCAGCCCCAGCATTTT. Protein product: CAISESGPSNQPQHF.

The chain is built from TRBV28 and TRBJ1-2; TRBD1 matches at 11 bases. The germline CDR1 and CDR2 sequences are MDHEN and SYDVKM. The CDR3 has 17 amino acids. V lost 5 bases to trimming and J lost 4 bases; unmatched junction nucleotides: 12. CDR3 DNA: TGTGCCAGCAGTACAAGGACAGGGGGCCCGGTGGTCTATGGCTACACCTTC. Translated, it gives CASSTRTGGPVVYGYTF.

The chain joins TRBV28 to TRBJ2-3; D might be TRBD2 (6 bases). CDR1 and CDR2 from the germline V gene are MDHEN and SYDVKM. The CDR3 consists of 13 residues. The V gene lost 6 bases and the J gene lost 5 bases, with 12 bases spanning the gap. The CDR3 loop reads CASRVGGRDTQYF. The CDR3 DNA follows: TGTGCCAGCAGGGTCGGGGGTCGAGATACGCAGTATTTT.

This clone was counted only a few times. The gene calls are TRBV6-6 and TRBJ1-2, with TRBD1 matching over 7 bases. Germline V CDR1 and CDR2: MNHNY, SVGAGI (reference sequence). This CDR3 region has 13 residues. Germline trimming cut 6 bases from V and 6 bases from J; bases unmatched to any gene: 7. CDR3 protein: CASRIGGWHGYTF. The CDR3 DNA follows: TGTGCCAGCAGAATAGGGGGCTGGCATGGCTACACCTTC.

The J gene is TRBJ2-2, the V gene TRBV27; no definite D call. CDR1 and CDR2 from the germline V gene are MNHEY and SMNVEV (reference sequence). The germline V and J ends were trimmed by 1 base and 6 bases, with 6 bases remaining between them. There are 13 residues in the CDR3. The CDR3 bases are TGTGCCAGCAGTTTATTCCAGGCCGGGGAGCTGTTTTTT. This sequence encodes CASSLFQAGELFF.

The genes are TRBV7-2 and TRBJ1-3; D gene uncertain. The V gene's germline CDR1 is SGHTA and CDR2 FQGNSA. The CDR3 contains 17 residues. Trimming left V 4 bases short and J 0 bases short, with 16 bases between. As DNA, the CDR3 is TGTGCCAGCAGCTCACTTCTCTCTGTAGTCTCTGGAAACACCATATATTTT. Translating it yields CASSSLLSVVSGNTIYF.

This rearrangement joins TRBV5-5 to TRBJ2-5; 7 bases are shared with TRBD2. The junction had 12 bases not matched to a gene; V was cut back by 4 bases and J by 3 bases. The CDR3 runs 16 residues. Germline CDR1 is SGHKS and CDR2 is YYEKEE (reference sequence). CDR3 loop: CASSIRAREGEETQYF. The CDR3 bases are TGTGCCAGCAGCATCCGAGCCAGGGAGGGAGAAGAGACCCAGTACTTC. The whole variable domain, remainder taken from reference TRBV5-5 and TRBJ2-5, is DAGVTQSPTHLIKTRGQQVTLRCSPISGHKSVSWYQQVLGQGPQFIFQYYEKEERGRGNFPDRFSARQFPNYSSELNVNALLLGDSALYLCASSIRAREGEETQYFGPGTRLLVL.

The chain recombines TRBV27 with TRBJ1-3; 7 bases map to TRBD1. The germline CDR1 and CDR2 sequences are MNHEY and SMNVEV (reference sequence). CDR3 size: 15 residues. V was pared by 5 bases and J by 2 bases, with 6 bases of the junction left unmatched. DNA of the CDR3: TGTGCCAGCAGTCCTTGGGACAGAGCTGGAAACACCATATATTTT. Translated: CASSPWDRAGNTIYF.

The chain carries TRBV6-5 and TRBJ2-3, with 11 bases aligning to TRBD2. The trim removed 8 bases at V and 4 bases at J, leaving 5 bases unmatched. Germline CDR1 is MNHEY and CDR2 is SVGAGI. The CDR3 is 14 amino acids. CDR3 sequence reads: CASCSGGAADTQYF. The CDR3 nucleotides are TGTGCCAGCTGTAGCGGGGGGGCCGCAGATACGCAGTATTTT.

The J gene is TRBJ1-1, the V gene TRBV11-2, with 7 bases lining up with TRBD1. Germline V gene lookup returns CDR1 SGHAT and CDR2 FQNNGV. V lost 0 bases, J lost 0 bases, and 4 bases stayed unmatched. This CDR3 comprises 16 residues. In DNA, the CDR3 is TGTGCCAGCAGCTTAGACAGGGGGGCCATGAACACTGAAGCTTTCTTT. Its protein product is CASSLDRGAMNTEAFF.